The clone carrying this T cell receptor beta chain was seen more than once but under ten times. Original processing notes: Reference gene primer amplification gave estimated nucleated cell counts. Clones were sequenced by immunoSEQ multiplex PCR, and TCRdb holds only the in-frame ones, with some missing. The D gene and trimming were derived from the DNA, and the V and J assignments and clone size from that table. Of around 300,000 clones listed, 70% to 90% are singletons. The V gene's germline CDR1 is LGHNA and CDR2 YSLEER. Trimming removed 0 bases at V and 0 bases at J, with 12 bases between. CDR3 size: 16 residues. Cohort allocation depended upon clinical history that participants reported. This entry belongs to a study of blood T cell repertoires in COVID-19. Overall study context: Cohort 3 recovered donors had two negative PCRs, clearance, or symptom resolution. Donors in the United States, Italy and Spain gave samples during acute or convalescent COVID-19.

Sequenced input: PBMCs or T cells enriched from blood (not recorded which). This clonotype originated in a woman between 55 and 75 years old in a cohort exposed to, infected with or recovered from COVID-19 (not recorded which). The rearrangement joins TRBV4-3 to TRBJ2-7, with a possible D match to TRBD2 (6 bases). The CDR3 nucleotides read TGCGCCAGCAGCCAAGATCGGCGGGGTACCTCCTACGAGCAGTACTTC. Translating it yields CASSQDRRGTSYEQYF.